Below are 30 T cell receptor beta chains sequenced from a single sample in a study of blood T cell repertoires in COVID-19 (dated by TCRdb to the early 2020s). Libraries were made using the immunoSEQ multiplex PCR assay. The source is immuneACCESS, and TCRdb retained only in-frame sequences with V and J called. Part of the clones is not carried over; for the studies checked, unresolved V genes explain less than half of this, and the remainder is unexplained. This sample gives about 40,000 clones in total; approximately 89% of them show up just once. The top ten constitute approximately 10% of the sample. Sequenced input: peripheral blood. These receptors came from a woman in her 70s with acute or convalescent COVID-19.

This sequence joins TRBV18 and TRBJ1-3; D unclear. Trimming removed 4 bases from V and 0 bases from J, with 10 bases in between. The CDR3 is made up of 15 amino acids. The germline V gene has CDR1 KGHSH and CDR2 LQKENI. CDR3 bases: TGTGCCAGCTCACACGACACATCCTCTGGAAACACCATATATTTT. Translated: CASSHDTSSGNTIYF.

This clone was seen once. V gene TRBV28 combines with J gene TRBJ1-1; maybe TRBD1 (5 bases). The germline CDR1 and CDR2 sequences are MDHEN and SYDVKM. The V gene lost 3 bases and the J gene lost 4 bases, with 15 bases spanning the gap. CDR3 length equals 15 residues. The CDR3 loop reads CASSFYGGRSTEAFF. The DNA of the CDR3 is TGTGCCAGCAGTTTTTACGGGGGGAGGAGCACTGAAGCTTTCTTT.

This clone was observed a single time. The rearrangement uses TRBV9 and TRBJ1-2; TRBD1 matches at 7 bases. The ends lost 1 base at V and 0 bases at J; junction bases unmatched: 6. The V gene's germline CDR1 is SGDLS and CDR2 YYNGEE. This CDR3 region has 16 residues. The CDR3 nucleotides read TGTGCCAGCAGCGTAAAGAGGGACAGTCCTAACTATGGCTACACCTTC. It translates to CASSVKRDSPNYGYTF.

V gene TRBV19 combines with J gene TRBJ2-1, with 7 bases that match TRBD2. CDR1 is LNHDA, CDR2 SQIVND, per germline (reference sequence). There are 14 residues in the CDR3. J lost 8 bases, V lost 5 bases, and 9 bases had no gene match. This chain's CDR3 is CASSVQGGLDEQFF. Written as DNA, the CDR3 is TGTGCCAGTAGTGTCCAGGGAGGGCTCGATGAGCAGTTCTTC.

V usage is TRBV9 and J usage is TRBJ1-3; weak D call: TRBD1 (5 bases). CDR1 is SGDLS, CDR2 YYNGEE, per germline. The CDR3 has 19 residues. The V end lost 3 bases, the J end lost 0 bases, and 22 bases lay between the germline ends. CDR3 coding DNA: TGTGCCAGCAGCGCACGAGACCAACTGACAGTGCTCTCTGGAAACACCATATATTTT. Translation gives CASSARDQLTVLSGNTIYF.

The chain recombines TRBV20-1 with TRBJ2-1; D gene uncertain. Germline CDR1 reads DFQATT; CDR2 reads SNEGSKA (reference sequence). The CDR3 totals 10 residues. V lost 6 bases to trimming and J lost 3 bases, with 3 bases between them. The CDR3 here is CSALYNEQFF. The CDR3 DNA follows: TGCAGTGCCCTCTACAATGAGCAGTTCTTC.

The CDR3 sequence is CASSTRGSPQHF. CDR3 nucleotides: TGTGCCAGCAGCACAAGAGGGTCGCCCCAGCATTTT. The chain employs TRBV7-2 and TRBJ1-5, with D uncertain. The germline CDR1 and CDR2 sequences are SGHTA and FQGNSA. The V end lost 5 bases, the J end lost 9 bases, and 11 bases lay between the germline ends. This CDR3 is built from 12 residues.

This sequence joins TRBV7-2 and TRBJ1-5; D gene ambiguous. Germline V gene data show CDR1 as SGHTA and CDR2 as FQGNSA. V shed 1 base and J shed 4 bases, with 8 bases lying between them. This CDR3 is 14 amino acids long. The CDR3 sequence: CASSLGTENQPQHF. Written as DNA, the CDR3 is TGTGCCAGCAGCTTAGGGACTGAGAATCAGCCCCAGCATTTT.

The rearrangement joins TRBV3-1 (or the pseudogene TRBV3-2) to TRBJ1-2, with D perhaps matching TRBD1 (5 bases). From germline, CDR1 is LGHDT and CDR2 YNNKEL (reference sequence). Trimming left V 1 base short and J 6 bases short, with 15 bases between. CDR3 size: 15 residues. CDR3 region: CASSQGDLAGHGYTF. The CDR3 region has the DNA TGTGCCAGCAGCCAAGGGGACCTCGCGGGGCATGGCTACACCTTC.

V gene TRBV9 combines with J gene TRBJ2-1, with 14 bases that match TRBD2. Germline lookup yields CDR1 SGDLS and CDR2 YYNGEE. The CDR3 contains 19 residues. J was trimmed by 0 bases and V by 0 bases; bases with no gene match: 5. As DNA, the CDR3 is TGTGCCAGCAGCGTAGCCGGGACTAGCGGGGGTTCCTCCTACAATGAGCAGTTCTTC. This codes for CASSVAGTSGGSSYNEQFF.

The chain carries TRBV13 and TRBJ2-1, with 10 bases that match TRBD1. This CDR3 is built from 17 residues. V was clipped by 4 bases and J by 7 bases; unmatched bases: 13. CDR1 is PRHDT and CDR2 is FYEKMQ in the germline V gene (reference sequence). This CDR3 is CASSSPPGTGAYNEQFF. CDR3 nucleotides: TGTGCCAGCAGCTCGCCGCCAGGGACAGGGGCATATAATGAGCAGTTCTTC.

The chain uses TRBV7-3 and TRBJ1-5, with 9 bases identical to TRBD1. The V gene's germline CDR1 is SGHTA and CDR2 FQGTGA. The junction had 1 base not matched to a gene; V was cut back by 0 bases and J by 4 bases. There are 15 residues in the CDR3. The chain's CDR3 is CASSLTGQGNQPQHF. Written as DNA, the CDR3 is TGTGCCAGCAGCTTAACAGGACAGGGGAATCAGCCCCAGCATTTT.

CDR3 sequence reads: CASSQQGGDTQYF. CDR3 coding DNA: TGTGCCAGCAGTCAACAGGGGGGAGATACGCAGTATTTT. V is TRBV5-4 and J is TRBJ2-3, with 8 positions matching TRBD1. The CDR3 covers 13 residues. V shed 5 bases, J shed 5 bases, and the junction held 4 bases outside the gene matches. Germline CDR1 SGHNT, CDR2 YYREEE (reference sequence).

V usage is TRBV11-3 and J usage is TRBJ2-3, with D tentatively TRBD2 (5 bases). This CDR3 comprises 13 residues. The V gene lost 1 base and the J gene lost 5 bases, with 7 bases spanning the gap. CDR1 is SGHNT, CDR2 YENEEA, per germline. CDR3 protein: CASSLASLDTQYF. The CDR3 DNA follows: TGTGCCAGCAGCTTAGCTAGCTTAGATACGCAGTATTTT. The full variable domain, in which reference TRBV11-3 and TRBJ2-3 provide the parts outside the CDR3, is EAGVVQSPRYKIIEKKQPVAFWCNPISGHNTLYWYLQNLGQGPELLIRYENEEAVDDSQLPKDRFSAERLKGVDSTLKIQPAELGDSAVYLCASSLASLDTQYFGPGTRLTVL.

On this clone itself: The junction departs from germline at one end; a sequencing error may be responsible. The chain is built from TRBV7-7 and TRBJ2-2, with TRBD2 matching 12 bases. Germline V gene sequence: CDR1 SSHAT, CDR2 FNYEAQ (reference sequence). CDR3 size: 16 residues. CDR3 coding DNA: TGTGCTAGCAGCTCCTCTAGCGGGAGGGCCCCCGGGGAGCTGTTTTTT. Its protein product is CASSSSSGRAPGELFF.

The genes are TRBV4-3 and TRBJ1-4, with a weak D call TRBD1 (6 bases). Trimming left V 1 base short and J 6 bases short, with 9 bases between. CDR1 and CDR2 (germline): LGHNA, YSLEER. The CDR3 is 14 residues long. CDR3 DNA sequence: TGCGCCAGCAGCCAAGCGGCAGGGGATGAAAAACTGTTTTTT. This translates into CASSQAAGDEKLFF.

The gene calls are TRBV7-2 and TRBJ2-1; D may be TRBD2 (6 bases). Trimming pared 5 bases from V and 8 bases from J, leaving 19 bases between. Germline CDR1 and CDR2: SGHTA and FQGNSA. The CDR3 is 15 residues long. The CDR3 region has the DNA TGTGCCAGCAGCATGGGGGGAAGTCCTGATTATGAGCAGTTCTTC. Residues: CASSMGGSPDYEQFF.

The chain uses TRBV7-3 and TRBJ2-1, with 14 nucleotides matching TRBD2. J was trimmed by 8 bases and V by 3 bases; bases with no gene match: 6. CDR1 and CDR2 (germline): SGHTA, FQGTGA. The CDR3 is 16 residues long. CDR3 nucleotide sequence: TGTGCCAGCAGCTTCATGACTAGCGGGAGGGCCGATGAGCAGTTCTTC. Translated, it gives CASSFMTSGRADEQFF.

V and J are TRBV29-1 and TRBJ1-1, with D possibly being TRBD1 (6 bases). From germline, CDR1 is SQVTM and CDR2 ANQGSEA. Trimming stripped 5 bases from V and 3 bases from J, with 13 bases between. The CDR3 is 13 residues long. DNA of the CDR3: TGCAGCGTTTCACAGGGTTTGGACACTGAAGCTTTCTTT. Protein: CSVSQGLDTEAFF.

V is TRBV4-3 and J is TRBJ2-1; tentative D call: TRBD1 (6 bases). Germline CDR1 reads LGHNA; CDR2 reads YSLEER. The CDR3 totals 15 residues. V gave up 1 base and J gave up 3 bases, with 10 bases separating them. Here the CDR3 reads CASSQGRDIYNEQFF. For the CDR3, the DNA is TGCGCCAGCAGCCAAGGCCGGGACATCTACAATGAGCAGTTCTTC.

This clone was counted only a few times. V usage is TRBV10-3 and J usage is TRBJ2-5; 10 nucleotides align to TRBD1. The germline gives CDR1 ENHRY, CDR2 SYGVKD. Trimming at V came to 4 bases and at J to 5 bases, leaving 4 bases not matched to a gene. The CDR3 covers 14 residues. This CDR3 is CAISGQGAGETQYF. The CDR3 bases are TGTGCCATCAGTGGACAGGGGGCAGGGGAGACCCAGTACTTC.

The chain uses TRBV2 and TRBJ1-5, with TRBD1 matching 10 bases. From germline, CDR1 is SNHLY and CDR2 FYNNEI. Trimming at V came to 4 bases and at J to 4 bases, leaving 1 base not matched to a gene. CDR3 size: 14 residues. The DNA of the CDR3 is TGTGCCAGCAGTGGGGGACAGGGGAATCAGCCCCAGCATTTT. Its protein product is CASSGGQGNQPQHF.

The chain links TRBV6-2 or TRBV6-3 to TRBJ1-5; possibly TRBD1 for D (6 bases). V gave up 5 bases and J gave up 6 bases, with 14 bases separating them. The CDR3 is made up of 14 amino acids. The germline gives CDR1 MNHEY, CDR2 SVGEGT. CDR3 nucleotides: TGTGCCAGCAGTCTCTTAGGGGGTGGTCAGCCCCAGCATTTT. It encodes CASSLLGGGQPQHF.

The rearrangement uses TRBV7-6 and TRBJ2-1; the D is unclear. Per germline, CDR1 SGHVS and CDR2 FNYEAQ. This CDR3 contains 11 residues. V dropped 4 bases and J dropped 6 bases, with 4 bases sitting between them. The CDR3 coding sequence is TGTGCCAGCAGCTCTATCAATGAGCAGTTCTTC. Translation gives CASSSINEQFF.

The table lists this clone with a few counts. In DNA form, the CDR3 reads TGTGCCAGCAGCGCCACGCTAGCGCTCTCCTACAATGAGCAGTTCTTC. It translates to CASSATLALSYNEQFF. V gene TRBV9 combines with J gene TRBJ2-1; a weak D match, TRBD2 (6 bases). The CDR3 is made up of 16 amino acids. Germline assignment: CDR1 SGDLS and CDR2 YYNGEE. Trimming removed 3 bases at V and 0 bases at J, with 13 bases between. The full variable domain, with the rest looked up from reference TRBV9 and TRBJ2-1, is DSGVTQTPKHLITATGQRVTLRCSPRSGDLSVYWYQQSLDQGLQFLIQYYNGEERAKGNILERFSAQQFPDLHSELNLSSLELGDSALYFCASSATLALSYNEQFFGPGTRLTVL.

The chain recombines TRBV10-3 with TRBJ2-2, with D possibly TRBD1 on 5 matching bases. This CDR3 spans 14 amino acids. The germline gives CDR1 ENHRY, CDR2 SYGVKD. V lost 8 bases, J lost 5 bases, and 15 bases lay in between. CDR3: CAIRKDRTTGELFF. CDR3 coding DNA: TGTGCCATCCGAAAGGACCGGACAACCGGGGAGCTGTTTTTT.

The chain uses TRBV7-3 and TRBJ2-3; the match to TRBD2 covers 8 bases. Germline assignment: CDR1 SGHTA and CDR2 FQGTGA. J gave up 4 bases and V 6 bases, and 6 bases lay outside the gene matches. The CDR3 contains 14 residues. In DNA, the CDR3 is TGTGCCAGCAGTCCCACTAGCGGAGCAGATACGCAGTATTTT. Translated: CASSPTSGADTQYF.

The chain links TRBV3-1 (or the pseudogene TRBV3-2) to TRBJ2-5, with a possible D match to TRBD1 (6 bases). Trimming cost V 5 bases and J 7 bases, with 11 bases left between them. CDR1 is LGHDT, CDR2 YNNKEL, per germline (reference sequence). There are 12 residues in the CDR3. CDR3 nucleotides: TGTGCCAGCAGCTTTTTAGGGGGGACCCAGTACTTC. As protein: CASSFLGGTQYF.

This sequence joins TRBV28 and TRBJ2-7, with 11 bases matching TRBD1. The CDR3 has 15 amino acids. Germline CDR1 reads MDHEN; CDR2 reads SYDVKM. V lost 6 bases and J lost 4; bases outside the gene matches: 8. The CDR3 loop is CASSPGQGDLYEQYV. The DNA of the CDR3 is TGTGCCAGCAGCCCGGGACAGGGGGATTTGTACGAGCAGTACGTC.

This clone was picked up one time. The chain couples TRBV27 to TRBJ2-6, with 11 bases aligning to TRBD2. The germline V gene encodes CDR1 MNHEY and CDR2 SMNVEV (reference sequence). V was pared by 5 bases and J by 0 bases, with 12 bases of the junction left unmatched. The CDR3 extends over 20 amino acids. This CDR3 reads CASSELYGLAGGSGANVLTF. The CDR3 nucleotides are TGTGCCAGCAGTGAACTTTACGGTCTAGCGGGGGGCTCTGGGGCCAACGTCCTGACTTTC.